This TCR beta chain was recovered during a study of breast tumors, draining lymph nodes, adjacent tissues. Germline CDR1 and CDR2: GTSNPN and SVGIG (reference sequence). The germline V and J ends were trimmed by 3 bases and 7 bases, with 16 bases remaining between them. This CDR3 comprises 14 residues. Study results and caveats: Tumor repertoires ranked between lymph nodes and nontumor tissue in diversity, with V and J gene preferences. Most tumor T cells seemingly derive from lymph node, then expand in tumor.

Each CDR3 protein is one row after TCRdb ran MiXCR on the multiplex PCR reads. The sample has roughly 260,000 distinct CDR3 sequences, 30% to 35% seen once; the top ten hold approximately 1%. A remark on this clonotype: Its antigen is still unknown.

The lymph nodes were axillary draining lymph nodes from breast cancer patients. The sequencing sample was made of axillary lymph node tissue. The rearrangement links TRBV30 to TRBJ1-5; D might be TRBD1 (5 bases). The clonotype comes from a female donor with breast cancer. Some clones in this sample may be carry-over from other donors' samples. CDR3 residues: CAWSPRGSDQPQHF. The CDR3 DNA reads TGTGCCTGGAGCCCTCGGGGGAGCGACCAGCCCCAGCATTTT.